The entry below gives a single TCR beta chain sequence along with its context. The data were produced by immunoSEQ multiplex PCR, yet TCRdb's version contains in-frame clones alone and is incomplete. This sample carries 89,000 or so clones, around 87% of them seen once, and the ten largest clones take 20%. This sample is part of a study of control samples from healthy donors and cancer patients. Trimming took off 4 bases at V and 3 bases at J, with 17 bases between the two ends. Germline CDR1 LNHDA, CDR2 SQIVND (reference sequence). The CDR3 is 16 residues long. The specimen sequenced was blood. This rearrangement joins TRBV19 to TRBJ2-3, with D possibly being TRBD2 (7 bases). The TCR originated in a man in his forties or fifties in good health. Here the CDR3 reads CASSKRGGGATDTQYF. For the CDR3, the DNA is TGTGCCAGTAGTAAAAGGGGAGGGGGGGCAACAGATACGCAGTATTTT.